This T cell receptor beta chain was sequenced for a study of CD8 T cells in ankylosing spondylitis. General study points: A TCR beta motif of several highly homologous variants seemed to mark ankylosing spondylitis blood.

The V end lost 3 bases, the J end lost 9 bases, and 12 bases lay between the germline ends. The CDR3 is 14 residues long. CDR1 and CDR2 from the germline V gene are SGHTA and FQGNSA. TCRdb passed the 5' RACE reads through MiXCR, listing each CDR3 protein once. The repertoire has around 130,000 distinct CDR3 sequences, roughly 15% of them found once; the top ten carry roughly 30%. This clonotype was detected ten times or more. Its antigen is still unknown. This TCR came from a male donor with ankylosing spondylitis. The gene calls are TRBV7-2 and TRBJ1-6; weak D call: TRBD1 (5 bases). The sample consisted of blood, either unsorted or a sorted T cell fraction (not recorded which). CDR3 region: CASSFWGEGSPLHF. The CDR3, as DNA: TGTGCCAGCAGCTTTTGGGGGGAAGGTTCACCCCTCCACTTT. Complete variable domain (other parts from reference TRBV7-2 and TRBJ1-6): GAGVSQSPSNKVTEKGKDVELRCDPISGHTALYWYRQSLGQGLEFLIYFQGNSAPDKSGLPSDRFSAERTGGSVSTLTIQRTQQEDSAVYLCASSFWGEGSPLHFGNGTRLTVT.